This T cell receptor (beta chain) stems from a study of human T cells and chemical hapten exposure. This clonotype turned up a few times. Time point meaning: pre-sensitization, week 0. Treatment indicated: therapeutic diphenylcyclopropenone sensitization with weekly scalp DPC. TCRdb itself ran the RACE reads through MiXCR, one entry per CDR3 protein. The repertoire has 250,000 or so distinct CDR3 sequences, 8.6% of them found once; the top ten carry about 2.1%. CDR3 length equals 14 residues. V shed 8 bases and J 2 bases; nucleotides not matched to a gene: 5. CDR1 and CDR2 from the germline V gene are WSHSY and SAAADI.

This chain links TRBV10-2 with TRBJ1-4; 7 nucleotides match TRBD1. The material sequenced was whole blood, taken in connection with sensitization to the hapten diphenylcyclopropenone (DPC). The sequence derives from a woman aged 40 to 55 with alopecia areata. Some clones in this sample may be carry-over from other donors' samples. The CDR3 here is CASLATGTNEKLFF. CDR3 DNA: TGCGCCAGCCTCGCGACAGGGACTAATGAAAAACTGTTTTTT.